The 10 T cell receptor beta chains in this list originate from one sample, sequenced in a study of vaccination and CD4 T cells after COVID-19. From the PCR reads, TCRdb called clonotypes with MiXCR, one entry per CDR3 protein. The sample holds around 20,000 distinct CDR3 sequences, roughly two thirds seen once. The sequencing here drew on CD4+ T cells from blood, taken after SARS-CoV-2 vaccination. These receptors were collected from a human donor who had recovered from COVID-19.

The rearrangement links TRBV6-1 to TRBJ2-2; the D is unclear. Deletions cut 8 bases from V and 0 bases from J, with 7 bases between. Germline V CDR1 and CDR2: MNHNS, SASEGT. The CDR3 sequence is 13 residues long. In nucleotides, the CDR3 is TGTGCCAGCGGAGCTGCGAACACCGGGGAGCTGTTTTTT. It specifies CASGAANTGELFF.

V gene TRBV2 combines with J gene TRBJ2-7; no clear D gene. This CDR3 comprises 12 residues. V lost 9 bases, J lost 0 bases, and 9 bases lay in between. Germline values: CDR1 SNHLY, CDR2 FYNNEI. The CDR3 region is CASQVSSYEQYF. Here the CDR3 DNA reads TGTGCCAGTCAGGTGAGCTCCTACGAGCAGTACTTC.

The chain couples TRBV6-5 to TRBJ2-1; TRBD1 might be the D (5 bases). CDR3 length equals 12 residues. With 2 bases removed from V and 7 bases from J, the gap between germline ends came to 6 bases. Germline V gene data show CDR1 as MNHEY and CDR2 as SVGAGI. The CDR3 sequence: CASSYRGNEQFF. CDR3 DNA: TGTGCCAGCAGTTACAGGGGTAATGAGCAGTTCTTC.

The chain combines TRBV20-1 with TRBJ2-3; 11 nucleotides align to TRBD2. CDR3 size: 12 residues. Germline lookup yields CDR1 DFQATT and CDR2 SNEGSKA (reference sequence). The J segment lost 5 bases and the V segment lost 5 bases, leaving 0 bases of the junction unmatched. The CDR3 sequence: CSALAGGDTQYF. The CDR3 bases are TGCAGTGCTCTAGCGGGAGGAGATACGCAGTATTTT.

The rearrangement uses TRBV20-1 and TRBJ2-7; 7 nucleotides line up with TRBD1. The CDR3 is made up of 14 amino acids. The V segment lost 5 bases and the J segment 0 bases; nucleotides outside the gene matches: 7. Germline V gene sequence: CDR1 DFQATT, CDR2 SNEGSKA (reference sequence). CDR3 bases: TGCAGTGCTTTTGACAGGGCGATCTCCTACGAGCAGTACTTC. Its translation is CSAFDRAISYEQYF.

Points on this clonotype: The junction differs from germline at one of its ends, possibly a read error. The chain couples TRBV20-1 to TRBJ2-5, with 9 bases fitting TRBD2. Germline lookup yields CDR1 DFQATT and CDR2 SNEGSKA (reference sequence). This CDR3 has 15 residues. CDR3 sequence: CSARDGGRAVETQYF. For the CDR3, the DNA is TGCAGTGCCAGAGATGGCGGGAGGGCCGTTGAGACCCAGTACTTC.

This chain connects TRBV25-1 to TRBJ1-6; D remains ambiguous. Trimming removed 6 bases at V and 9 bases at J, with 6 bases between. The CDR3 runs to 11 residues. CDR1 is MGHDK, CDR2 SYGVNS, per germline. This CDR3 is CASSEGSPLHF. The CDR3 coding sequence is TGTGCCAGCAGCGAGGGTTCACCCCTCCACTTT. The entire variable domain, with the rest obtained from reference TRBV25-1 and TRBJ1-6, is as follows: EADIYQTPRYLVIGTGKKITLECSQTMGHDKMYWYQQDPGMELHLIHYSYGVNSTEKGDLSSESTVSRIRTEHFPLTLESARPSHTSQYLCASSEGSPLHFGNGTRLTVT.

The V and J genes are TRBV6-2 or TRBV6-3 and TRBJ2-2; D is ambiguous. The CDR3 has 14 residues. V lost 6 bases to trimming and J lost 1 base, with 9 bases between them. Germline loops: CDR1 MNHEY, CDR2 SVGEGT. The CDR3 is CASSLNRNTGELFF. CDR3 nucleotides: TGTGCCAGCAGCCTAAATAGGAACACCGGGGAGCTGTTTTTT.

The V gene is TRBV20-1, the J gene TRBJ2-1; D may be TRBD2 (5 bases). Germline V lookup: CDR1 DFQATT, CDR2 SNEGSKA (reference sequence). The germline V and J ends were trimmed by 6 bases and 5 bases, with 14 bases remaining between them. The CDR3 is 13 amino acids. CDR3 loop: CSAISDSNNEQFF. The CDR3 DNA reads as TGCAGTGCCATTTCGGACTCGAACAATGAGCAGTTCTTC.

V is TRBV28 and J is TRBJ1-5, with TRBD1 as a possible D gene (5 bases). The CDR3 runs 12 residues. Germline assignment: CDR1 MDHEN and CDR2 SYDVKM. The CDR3 bases are TGTTCTGTGGGGGAAACCAATCAGCCCCAGCATTTT. Residues: CSVGETNQPQHF.